The source of this T cell receptor (beta chain) is a study of T cells in Graves' hyperthyroidism and ophthalmopathy. Germline CDR1 LGHDT, CDR2 YNNKEL (reference sequence). The CDR3 extends over 16 amino acids. V lost 2 bases to trimming and J lost 2 bases, with 14 bases between them. TCR beta CDR3 sequences were amplified from RNA transcripts. Carried out on the TCR CDR3, a first-round RT-PCR used the HTBI primer set. TCRdb re-derived calls from the multiplex PCR reads in MiXCR, one entry per CDR3 protein. The sample holds hundreds of thousands of distinct CDR3 sequences, about a sixth seen once. Study-wide points: Within blood appeared most thyroid clonotypes that had expanded above 0.001.

This clonotype was seen many times. Its specificity is unknown. The sample consisted of blood. The V gene is TRBV3-1, the J gene TRBJ2-3, with no clear D. The receptor's source is a woman aged 40 to 49 with Graves' ophthalmopathy. The CDR3 DNA is TGTGCCAGCAGCCAACTTACAGAGGTAAACACAGATACGCAGTATTTT. Protein product: CASSQLTEVNTDTQYF.